This T cell receptor beta chain was captured in a study of shared clonotypes between healthy human individuals. CDR3 length equals 16 residues. Germline CDR1 is SGDLS and CDR2 is YYNGEE. V was pared by 1 base and J by 6 bases, with 8 bases of the junction left unmatched. The repertoire was sequenced with immunoSEQ multiplex PCR; TCRdb's copy has only in-frame clones and lacks some. The sample carries over a million clones, around 95% recorded once. The chain links TRBV9 to TRBJ2-2, with TRBD2 identical over 8 bases. The origin of this receptor is a man aged 25 to 40 in good health. The specimen sequenced was naive CD4+ T cells sorted from blood. The subset is: CD45RA+ positively selected. The CDR3 loop reads CASSVWARGGAGELFF. The DNA of the CDR3 is TGTGCCAGCAGCGTATGGGCTCGGGGGGGAGCCGGGGAGCTGTTTTTT.